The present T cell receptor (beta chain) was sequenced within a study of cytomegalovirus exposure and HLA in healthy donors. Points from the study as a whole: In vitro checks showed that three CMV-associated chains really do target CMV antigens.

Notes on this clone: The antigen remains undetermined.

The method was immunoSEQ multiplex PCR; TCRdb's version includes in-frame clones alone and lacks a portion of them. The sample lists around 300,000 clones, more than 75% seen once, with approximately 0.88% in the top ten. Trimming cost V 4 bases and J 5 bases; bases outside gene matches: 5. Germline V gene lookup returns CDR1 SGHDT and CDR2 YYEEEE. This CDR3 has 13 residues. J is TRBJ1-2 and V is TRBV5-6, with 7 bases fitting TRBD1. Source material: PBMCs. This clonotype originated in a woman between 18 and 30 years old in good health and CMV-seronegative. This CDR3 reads CASSRDSGYGYTF. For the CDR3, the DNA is TGTGCCAGCAGCAGGGACAGCGGTTATGGCTACACCTTC.